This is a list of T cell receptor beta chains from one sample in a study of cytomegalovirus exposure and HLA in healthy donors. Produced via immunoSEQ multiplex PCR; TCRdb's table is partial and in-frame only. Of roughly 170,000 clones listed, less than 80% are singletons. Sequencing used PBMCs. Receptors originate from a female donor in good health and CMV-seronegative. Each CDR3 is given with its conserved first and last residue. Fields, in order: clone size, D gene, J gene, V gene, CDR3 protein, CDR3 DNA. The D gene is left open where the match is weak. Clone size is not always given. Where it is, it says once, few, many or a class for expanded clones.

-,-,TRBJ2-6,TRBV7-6,CASSPIISGANVLTF,TGTGCCAGCAGCCCTATCATCTCTGGGGCCAACGTCCTGACTTTC
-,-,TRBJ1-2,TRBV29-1,CSVELGGGNYGYTF,TGCAGCGTTGAGCTTGGCGGGGGCAACTATGGCTACACCTTC
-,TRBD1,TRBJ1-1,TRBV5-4,CASSKGQGRDTEAFF,TGTGCCAGCAGCAAGGGACAGGGGAGGGACACTGAAGCTTTCTTT
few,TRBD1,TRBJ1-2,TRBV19,CASSSPRGLGQGYRYTF,TGTGCCAGTAGTTCCCCGCGAGGTCTTGGACAGGGTTATCGCTACACCTTC
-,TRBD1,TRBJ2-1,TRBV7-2,CASSLTGTGYNEQFF,TGTGCCAGCAGCCTCACCGGGACAGGATACAATGAGCAGTTCTTC
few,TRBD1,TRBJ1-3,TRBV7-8,CASSIGTGAGNTIYF,TGTGCCAGCAGCATCGGGACAGGCGCCGGAAACACCATATATTTT
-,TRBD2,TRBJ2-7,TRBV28,CASSPSLTSGRYEQYF,TGTGCCAGCAGTCCGAGTCTGACTAGCGGGAGATACGAGCAGTACTTC
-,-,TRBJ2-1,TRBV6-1,CASSRAGSYNEQFF,TGTGCCAGCTCACGGGCGGGATCCTACAATGAGCAGTTCTTC
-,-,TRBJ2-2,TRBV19,CASSLPTTANTGELFF,TGTGCCAGTAGTCTCCCTACGACAGCGAACACCGGGGAGCTGTTTTTT
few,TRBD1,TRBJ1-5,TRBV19,CASSNFRDRDHQPQHF,TGTGCCAGTAGTAACTTCAGGGACAGGGACCATCAGCCCCAGCATTTT
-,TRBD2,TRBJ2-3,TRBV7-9,CASSSLLAGDATDTQYF,TGTGCCAGCAGCTCGCTTCTAGCGGGAGACGCCACAGATACGCAGTATTTT
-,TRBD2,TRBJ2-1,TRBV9,CASSVEVAGREQFF,TGTGCCAGCAGCGTAGAAGTAGCGGGGCGTGAGCAGTTCTTC
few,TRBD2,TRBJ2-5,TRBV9,CASSVDPGGKETQYF,TGTGCCAGCAGCGTAGACCCGGGGGGGAAAGAGACCCAGTACTTC
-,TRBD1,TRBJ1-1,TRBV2,CASSGLTGANTEAFF,TGTGCCAGCAGTGGTCTGACAGGGGCGAACACTGAAGCTTTCTTT
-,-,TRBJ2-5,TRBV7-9,CASSLAVARRETQYF,TGTGCCAGCAGCTTAGCGGTGGCTAGAAGAGAGACCCAGTACTTC
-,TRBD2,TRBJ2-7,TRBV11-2,CASSSTGTSPYEQYF,TGTGCCAGCAGCTCTACCGGGACTAGTCCTTACGAGCAGTACTTC
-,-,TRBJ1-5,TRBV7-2,CASSLQVNQPQHF,TGTGCCAGCAGCCTACAGGTTAATCAGCCCCAGCATTTT
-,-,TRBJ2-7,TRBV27,CASSLTGIRSVGEQYF,TGTGCCAGCAGTTTAACAGGGATCAGGTCGGTCGGCGAGCAGTACTTC
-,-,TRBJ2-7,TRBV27,CASSLSGVLVSLQYF,TGTGCCAGCAGTTTATCGGGAGTGCTGGTTTCCCTGCAGTACTTC
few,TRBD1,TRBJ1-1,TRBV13,CASSSQDRSTEAFF,TGTGCCAGCAGCTCGCAGGACAGGAGCACTGAAGCTTTCTTT
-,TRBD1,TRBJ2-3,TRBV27,CASSFGTGSDTQYF,TGTGCCAGCAGCTTCGGGACAGGGTCAGATACGCAGTATTTT
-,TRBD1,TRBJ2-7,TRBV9,CASSSTPGGYEQYF,TGTGCCAGCAGCTCGACACCAGGGGGCTACGAGCAGTACTTC
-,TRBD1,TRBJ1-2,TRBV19,CGSRTGGNYGYTF,TGTGGATCAAGAACAGGGGGCAACTATGGCTACACCTTC
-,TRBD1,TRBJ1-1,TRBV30,CAWSGQGYTEAFF,TGTGCCTGGAGTGGACAGGGGTACACTGAAGCTTTCTTT
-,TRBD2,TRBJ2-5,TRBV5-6,CASSGLAGPPFQETQYF,TGTGCCAGCTCCGGACTAGCGGGTCCTCCTTTCCAAGAGACCCAGTACTTC
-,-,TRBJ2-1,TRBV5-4,CASSGIVNEQFF,TGTGCCAGCAGCGGTATAGTAAATGAGCAGTTCTTC